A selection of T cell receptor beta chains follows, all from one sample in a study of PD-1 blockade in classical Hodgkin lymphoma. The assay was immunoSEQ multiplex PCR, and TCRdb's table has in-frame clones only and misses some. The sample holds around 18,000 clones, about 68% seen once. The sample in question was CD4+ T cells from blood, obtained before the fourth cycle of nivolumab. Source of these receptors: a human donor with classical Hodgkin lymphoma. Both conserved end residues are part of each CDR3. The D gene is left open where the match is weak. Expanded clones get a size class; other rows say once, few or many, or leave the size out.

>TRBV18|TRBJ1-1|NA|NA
TGTGCCAGCTCACCGAGCGGGCAGGGAGAAGCTTTCTTT
CASSPSGQGEAFF
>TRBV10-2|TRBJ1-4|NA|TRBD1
TGCGCCAGCAGTGACCGGACAGGGACCAATGAAAAACTGTTTTTT
CASSDRTGTNEKLFF
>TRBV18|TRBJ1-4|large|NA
TGTGCCAGCTCACCAGGGCTTAATCAGAAACTGTTTTTT
CASSPGLNQKLFF
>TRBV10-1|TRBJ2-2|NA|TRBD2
TGCGCCAGCAGTTCCGCGGGGGTTGACACCGGGGAGCTGTTTTTT
CASSSAGVDTGELFF
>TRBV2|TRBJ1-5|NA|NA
TGTGCCAGCAGTGTAGTGGGTGTGGCAGGGAATCAGCCCCAGCATTTT
CASSVVGVAGNQPQHF
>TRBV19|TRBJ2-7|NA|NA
TGTGCCAGTAGTGCCTCCTCCTACGAGCAGTACTTC
CASSASSYEQYF
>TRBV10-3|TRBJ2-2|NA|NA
TGTGCCATCAGCCCGGCCGGCGGCTGGTACAACACCGGGGAGCTGTTTTTT
CAISPAGGWYNTGELFF
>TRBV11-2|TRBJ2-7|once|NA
TGTGCCAGCAGCTCCGCCCTCAGAAGACAGTACGAGCAGTACTTC
CASSSALRRQYEQYF
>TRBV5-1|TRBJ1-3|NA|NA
TGCGCCAGCAGCTTGTCTCCTGGGCTTGGTTCTGGGAACACCATATATTTT
CASSLSPGLGSGNTIYF
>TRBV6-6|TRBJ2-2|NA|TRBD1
TGTGCCAGCTGGACAGGGGTCACCGGGGAGCTGTTTTTT
CASWTGVTGELFF
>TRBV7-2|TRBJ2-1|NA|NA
TGTGCCAGCCGAGGTAGGGGGGTTATGTATGAGCAGTTCTTC
CASRGRGVMYEQFF
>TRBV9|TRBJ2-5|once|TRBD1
TGTGCCAGCAGCGCCCCTCGGGGAGGGACAGGGGACCAAGAGACCCAGTACTTC
CASSAPRGGTGDQETQYF
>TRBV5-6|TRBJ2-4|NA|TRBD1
TGTGCCAGCAGCTTGGATTTTCAGGGGGCCAACATTCAGTACTTC
CASSLDFQGANIQYF
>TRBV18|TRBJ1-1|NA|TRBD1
TGTGCCAGCTCACCAATGCCACAGGGGCCGTTGAGCACTGAAGCTTTCTTT
CASSPMPQGPLSTEAFF
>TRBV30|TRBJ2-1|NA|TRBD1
TGTGCCTGGGCCGGACAGGGGGGTGAGCAGTTCTTC
CAWAGQGGEQFF
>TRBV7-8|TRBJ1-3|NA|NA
TGTGCCAGCAGCTTTCGAGGGTTGGGAAACACCATATATTTT
CASSFRGLGNTIYF
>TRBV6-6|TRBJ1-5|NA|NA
TGTGCCAGCAGTGGCGGACTGGGCAATCAGCCCCAGCATTTT
CASSGGLGNQPQHF
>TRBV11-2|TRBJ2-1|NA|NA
TGTGCCAGCAGCTCCGATTGGGGTGAGCAGTTCTTC
CASSSDWGEQFF
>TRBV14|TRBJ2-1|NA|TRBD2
TGTGCCAGCAGCCAAGTTTCGCTAGCGGGGTACAATGAGCAGTTCTTC
CASSQVSLAGYNEQFF
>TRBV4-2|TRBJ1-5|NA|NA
TGTGCCAGCAGCCAAGAAGGGGGGACGGCAGATAGCAATCAGCCCCAGCATTTT
CASSQEGGTADSNQPQHF
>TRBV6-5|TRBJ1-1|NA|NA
TGTGCCAGCAGTTACTCGACGGGAAACACTGAAGCTTTCTTT
CASSYSTGNTEAFF
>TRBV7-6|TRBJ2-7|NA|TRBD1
TGTGCCAGCAGCTTAGGGACAGGGTACCACGAGCAGTACTTC
CASSLGTGYHEQYF
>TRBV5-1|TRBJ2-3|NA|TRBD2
TGCGCCAGCCAGCGGGGCGGCACAGATACGCAGTATTTT
CASQRGGTDTQYF
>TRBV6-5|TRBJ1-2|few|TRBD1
TGTGCCAGCAGGACCGGGACAGTGGGAGGCTACACCTTC
CASRTGTVGGYTF
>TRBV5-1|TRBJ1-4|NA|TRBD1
TGCGCCAGCAGCACCCGACAGGGCGGAAAACTGTTTTTT
CASSTRQGGKLFF
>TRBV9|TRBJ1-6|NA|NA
TGTGCCAGCAGCGTAGCTGGGGAATCACCCCTCCACTTT
CASSVAGESPLHF
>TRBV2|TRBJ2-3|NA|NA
TGTGCCAGCAGTGCTCCCGTTAGCACAGATACGCAGTATTTT
CASSAPVSTDTQYF
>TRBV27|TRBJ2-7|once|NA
TGTGCCAGCAGTTTAGGGGGAACCATCTACGAGCAGTACTTC
CASSLGGTIYEQYF
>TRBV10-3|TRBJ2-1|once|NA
TGTGCCATCAGTGAGTCCGGAGCGGGCTCCTACAATGAGCAGTTCTTC
CAISESGAGSYNEQFF